This T cell receptor beta chain was obtained from a study of cytomegalovirus exposure and HLA in healthy donors (dated by TCRdb to the late 2010s). In terms of the full investigation: In an earlier analysis of some 550 of the donors, around 290 Gb of sequence data and some 100 million unique TCR beta sequences from 150 million to 200 million T cells were reported. Alongside the repertoire data, information on donor age, sex, ethnicity and CMV serostatus was compiled. HLA typing covered class I and class II loci at four-digit resolution. Of the 398 genotyped donors, approximately 80% fell in the genetic ancestry cluster associated with self-reported Caucasian donors. To study patterns of TCR occurrence, a later analysis re-analyzed previously published TCR beta repertoires from 700 or so donors and added high-resolution HLA genotyping. On average, roughly 240,000 unique TCR beta nucleotide sequences were sequenced per donor among a few hundred genotyped donors of the cohort, with roughly 18% of those sequences being non-productive. Because of strong linkage in the cohort, a few DR-DQ haplotypes were treated as single units for association and clustering. All discovery cohort repertoires had been generated using a single sequencing platform. To predict cytomegalovirus infection status, the study brought together high-throughput TCR immunosequencing, statistical association of individual TCRs with disease status, and machine learning. In a later genetic analysis, genome-wide SNP genotypes for about 65% of the roughly 670 donors were used, and that subset was treated as a discovery cohort. The T cell repertoires of 666 subjects were profiled by immunosequencing and related to cytomegalovirus serostatus. The number of donors typed differed by locus, with roughly 629-640 for A, B, C, DRB1 and DQB1, more than 500 for DQA1, 600 to 610 for DPA1, and approximately 470 for DPB1. Rather than using new phenotypic data, the later analysis identified candidate immune exposures from TCR beta sequences and from how often those sequences occurred across donors. The study aimed to test whether signatures of past pathogen exposure could be identified by cataloging public T cell receptors. To decide whether each TCR beta V gene segment behaved as functional or pseudogenic, an earlier analysis of some 600 of the donors relied on high-throughput TCR beta sequencing. Besides the first cohort of hundreds of subjects, a separate validation cohort made up of roughly 120 different subjects was used. Approximately 300 gigabases of sequencing data and roughly 80 million unique TCR sequences made up an early release that covered around 640 HLA-typed donors. What the research found in general, with its limitations: A later analysis reported that several top co-occurrence clusters appeared linked to parvovirus B19, influenza, CMV and Epstein-Barr virus. The earlier analysis of almost 600 of the donors excluded roughly 16 rarely observed V segments, including chromosome 9 orphons, because counts were too low. In a later genetic analysis, a missense DCLRE1C variant was associated with V-gene and J-gene trimming of TCR beta chains, and the association was replicated in an independent cohort. Only TCR beta chains were sequenced in this cohort, and the absence of alpha or paired-chain data limited detectable features. Because HLA typing was unavailable for some donors at each locus, only the typed subset was used in association tests. Some IMGT-functional V segments, including TRBV6-2 and TRBV6-3, could not be distinguished by the 87-base-pair reads and were therefore excluded. In a later analysis, about 17,000 TCR beta sequences were associated with specific HLA alleles at a false discovery rate of 0.05. Strong co-occurrence of HLA alleles, especially DR and DQ, made assigning TCR associations to individual alleles difficult. The only immune exposure information available for the cohort was CMV serostatus. According to a later analysis, TCR association rates differed among HLA loci, with DRB1 alleles showing the most associated TCRs and HLA-C alleles showing the fewest. Three of the identified cytomegalovirus-associated TCR beta chains were confirmed in vitro to be specific for cytomegalovirus antigens. It was suggested by the authors that the approach could potentially be generalized to other disease states and immunological phenotypes. Roughly uniform sequencing depth across donors was assumed in presence/absence analyses, although this assumption may not hold. According to a later genetic analysis, donors in an Asian-associated ancestry cluster had fewer N-insertions in productive TCRs than the approximately 630-donor mean. Compared with equally common non-associated chains, HLA-associated TCR beta chains in a later analysis were more clonally expanded and had lower generation probabilities. Linkage disequilibrium might explain the correlated functional status among segregating V segments, but an unknown experimental factor could not be excluded. Most CMV-associated TCR beta chains appeared to be HLA-restricted in a later analysis, and the HLA associations seemed to be driven largely by CMV exposure. A further reported finding was that TCR beta sequences accurately predicted the HLA-A and HLA-B alleles for most subjects in the first cohort. In an earlier analysis of some 500 of the donors, most TCR beta V segments were observed in productive rearrangements about 90% or about 30% of the time, broadly matching IMGT annotations. The classifier was reported to diagnose cytomegalovirus status with high specificity and sensitivity in both the original cohort and the validation cohort. In the study, approximately 160 TCR beta chains were listed as associated with cytomegalovirus. A group of highly shared sequence variants was considered likely to be a technical artifact of the sequencing pipeline. Across donors, most TCR sequences were observed very rarely, whereas some public TCRs were present in many individuals.

In total, over 600 healthy bone marrow donors made up the cohort. Cohort members were all nominally healthy when sampled, although unrecorded immune exposures were likely present. The donor tested CMV seronegative, placing the donor among the 350 to 400 seronegative members of the cohort. Every donor gave a peripheral blood sample, and the peripheral blood mononuclear cells from that sample were used for TCR beta sequencing. The Qiagen DNeasy Blood Extraction Kit was used to extract genomic DNA from the blood cell samples. This clone was picked up one time. Its antigen is not yet known. Per-nucleotide qualities are absent, and no much larger clonotype sits a single base away. From cysteine to phenylalanine, the CDR3 is 16 amino acids long. This entry keeps only the CDR3 DNA: 48 bases, framed from base 1. The germline V gene specifies SGHRS as CDR1 and YFSETQ as CDR2. Here V drops 0 bases and J drops 8 bases, and the junction holds 10 bases not matched to any gene.

Preparation of the library involved the immunoSEQ multiplex PCR assay. A mixture of 60 forward primers for TCR Vbeta segments and 13 reverse primers for TCR Jbeta segments was used in the multiplex PCR. The CDR3 region of rearranged TCR beta genes was amplified from genomic DNA with a multiplex PCR assay. Amplified TCR beta libraries were sequenced as 87-base-pair reads on the Illumina HiSeq System. As for how the authors treated the data: A later analysis tallied around 82 million unique TCR beta chains across the 666 repertoires, and about 10 million of those chains were shared by two or more donors. To remove PCR and sequencing errors, raw reads were error-corrected and collapsed into unique sequences using a nearest-neighbor algorithm that merged closely related sequences. To assign V, D and J gene segments, CDR3 sequences were aligned to IMGT reference sequences. Each retained sequence needed at least a six-nucleotide match to both a V gene segment and a J gene segment. A rearrangement was called productive if the CDR3 had no stop codons and remained in frame with V and J, and every other rearrangement was called non-productive. Following IMGT convention, CDR3 was defined as the stretch from the second conserved V-encoded cysteine to the conserved J-encoded phenylalanine. In an earlier analysis of around 600 of the donors, sequences lacking an unambiguous match to a single V gene segment were excluded. In an earlier analysis of roughly 500 of the donors, V segments were called functional above 56.7% productive rearrangements and were called segregating when the between-donor standard deviation exceeded 5%. A statistical classification framework was built for diagnosing cytomegalovirus status from the catalog of TCR beta chain sequences. In a later analysis, V and J genes were assigned by comparing TCR nucleotide sequences against IMGT/GENE-DB human TR gene sequences. The TCRdist pipeline was used in a later analysis to assign CDR3 sequences and most-parsimonious VDJ recombination scenarios. In a later analysis, every TCR beta chain was defined by the combination of its CDR3 amino acid sequence and its V-gene family, and reads without a unique V-gene family were dropped. As a way to deal with suspected cross-contamination and a sequencing artifact, a later analysis dropped 640 or so nucleotide sequences that were highly shared and had low generation probability. A later analysis calculated a clonal expansion index for each public chain from normalized within-repertoire ranks of inferred template counts. A later analysis computed generation probabilities with a VDJ recombination model fitted to out-of-frame rearrangements, and checked the results against IGoR. In a later analysis, TCR-TCR, TCR-HLA and TCR-CMV co-occurrence was scored with hypergeometric tests, and a repertoire-size bias correction was applied to TCR pairs. To estimate false discovery rates, a later analysis permuted the HLA or CMV assignments 20 times. In a later analysis, co-occurring TCRs were grouped using DBSCAN, and TCRdist sequence similarity was added for clustering within HLA-allele-positive subsets. For co-occurrence clustering, repertoires with fewer than 30,000 or more than 120,000 public chains were excluded, along with roughly five repertoires with anomalous nucleotide sharing. TCRdb took over this immuneACCESS table, retaining in-frame rearrangements with V and J assigned. Such tables are incomplete; in checked studies, under half of the missing clones stem from an unresolved V gene, and the remainder is unexplained. The DNA gave D and trimming, while V, J and clone size come from that table. For this sample there are 90,000 to 120,000 clones; roughly 80% appear just once. Of the sample, 2% to 2.5% is held by the ten largest clones.

In this chain, TRBV5-1 is recombined with TRBJ1-4, and TRBD1 matches 7 of the central bases. The receptor's source is a man younger than 40 in good health and CMV-seronegative. Input material: PBMCs. The CDR3 region: CASSLAGPTGSEKLFF. The DNA sequence is as follows: TGCGCCAGCAGCTTGGCCGGCCCGACAGGGAGCGAAAAACTGTTTTTT.